Listed below are T cell receptor beta chains from one sample, sequenced in a study of cytomegalovirus exposure and HLA in healthy donors. Using immunoSEQ multiplex PCR, the repertoire was profiled, and TCRdb retains in-frame clones only, with some absent. The repertoire holds about 160,000 clones, with 76% as singletons. The sequenced material came from PBMCs. The receptors originated from a man in his 60s in good health and CMV-seronegative. Each CDR3 is given with its conserved first and last residue. Only some rows state a clone size, as once, few, many or a class for expanded clones.

>15|TRBJ2-2|TRBV6-1|.
CASSPGLANTGELFF
>15|TRBJ1-6|TRBV5-1|.
CASSSGQGNNSPLHF
>11|.|TRBV2|.
CASARLYEQYF
>15|TRBJ1-4|TRBV19|.
CASSVYGTVNEKLFF
>16|TRBJ2-6|TRBV5-1|.
CASSLMASSGANVLTF
>17|TRBJ2-7|TRBV5-1|.
CASSLYGLAGGQLEQYF
>14|TRBJ1-5|TRBV28|.
CASRAGGPGQPQHF
>18|TRBJ2-1|TRBV7-6|.
CASSSSPGGASSYNEQFF
>14|TRBJ1-2|TRBV6-6|.
CASSWTGANYGYTF
>16|TRBJ2-5|TRBV28|.
CASSRLGQGAWETQYF
>16|TRBJ1-1|TRBV5-1|.
CASSSPRGLGNTEAFF
>18|TRBJ2-6|TRBV7-8|.
CASSLGIIDSNGANVLTF
>19|TRBJ1-2|TRBV14|few
CASSQVVDRASSTNYGYTF
>15|TRBJ2-2|TRBV4-2|few
CASSPDRGGTGELFF
>11|TRBJ2-7|TRBV6-5|few
CASREGLEQYF
>16|TRBJ2-5|TRBV9|.
CASSTLGQGASETQYF
>12|TRBJ2-7|TRBV28|.
CASSLQGYEQYF
>13|TRBJ1-5|TRBV18|.
CASSPGGNQPQHF
>16|TRBJ2-2|TRBV6-1|few
CASSGGQGANTGELFF
>14|TRBJ2-2|TRBV7-2|once
CASSSNRDTGELFF
>17|TRBJ1-5|TRBV10-2|.
CASSRGPGGRSNQPQHF
>13|TRBJ2-5|TRBV9|.
CASSVAGSETQYF
>14|TRBJ1-2|TRBV5-4|.
CASSRDRGGYGYTF
>11|TRBJ2-1|TRBV29-1|.
CSAGPYNEQFF
>18|TRBJ1-1|TRBV10-3|.
CAISELGQGIRGNTEAFF
>18|TRBJ1-5|TRBV10-1|.
CASRGSRDRGGSNQPQHF
>15|TRBJ1-1|TRBV7-6|.
CASSTWTGKNTEAFF
>15|TRBJ2-3|TRBV5-1|.
CASSWGGTRGDTQYF
>15|TRBJ2-1|TRBV7-9|.
CSSSFRIVEGPEQFF
>14|TRBJ1-1|TRBV5-1|.
CASSRTVGGTEAFF
>14|.|TRBV28|.
CASTSAGGSYEQYF
>13|TRBJ2-2|TRBV5-1|.
CASSPALAGELFF
>14|TRBJ1-2|TRBV7-9|.
CASSLESRADGYTF
>13|TRBJ1-2|TRBV30|once
CAWSGTGWGGYTF
>16|TRBJ2-3|TRBV27|.
CASSGRLAGGTDTQYF
>11|TRBJ2-1|TRBV29-1|few
CSVEEGREQFF
>15|TRBJ2-7|TRBV18|.
CASSPPATGGGEQYF
>15|TRBJ2-4|TRBV29-1|.
CSVAVPGGAGAIQYF
>15|TRBJ1-4|TRBV5-1|.
CASSNGQGVVEKLFF
>15|TRBJ1-5|TRBV4-1|.
CASSPGQGNNQPQHF
>16|TRBJ1-3|TRBV4-1|.
CASSQDTPGAGNTIYF
>14|TRBJ1-4|TRBV10-3|.
CAISRGGTNEKLFF
>14|TRBJ2-5|TRBV5-5|.
CASSFTPEGETQYF
>15|TRBJ2-5|TRBV5-1|.
CASRPSGGAGETQYF
>12|TRBJ1-2|TRBV19|.
CASTDRVYGYTF
>13|TRBJ2-1|TRBV2|.
CASSELAELEQFF
>14|TRBJ1-2|TRBV30|.
CAWSVSRTGGSYTF
>15|TRBJ2-3|TRBV7-7|.
CASSLVAGSTDTQYF
>18|TRBJ2-1|TRBV7-9|.
CASSSPKGRGTSYNEQFF
>14|TRBJ2-7|TRBV23-1|.
CASVPGQGEHEQYF
>13|TRBJ1-1|TRBV2|.
CASSDEGNTEAFF
>12|TRBJ1-5|TRBV2|.
CASTGGDQPQHF
>17|TRBJ2-5|TRBV15|.
CATSRDRGTTGGETQYF
>15|TRBJ2-3|TRBV5-1|.
CASSPMGLATDTQYF
>16|.|TRBV9|once
CASSVSLGGPSYEQYF
>16|TRBJ2-1|TRBV5-1|.
CASSLVEGSSGDEQFF
>16|TRBJ2-1|TRBV5-1|.
CASSLTLANSYNEQFF
>19|TRBJ2-1|TRBV5-1|once
CASSSGLAGGLGSYNEQFF
>11|TRBJ2-7|TRBV2|.
CASSVAYEQYF